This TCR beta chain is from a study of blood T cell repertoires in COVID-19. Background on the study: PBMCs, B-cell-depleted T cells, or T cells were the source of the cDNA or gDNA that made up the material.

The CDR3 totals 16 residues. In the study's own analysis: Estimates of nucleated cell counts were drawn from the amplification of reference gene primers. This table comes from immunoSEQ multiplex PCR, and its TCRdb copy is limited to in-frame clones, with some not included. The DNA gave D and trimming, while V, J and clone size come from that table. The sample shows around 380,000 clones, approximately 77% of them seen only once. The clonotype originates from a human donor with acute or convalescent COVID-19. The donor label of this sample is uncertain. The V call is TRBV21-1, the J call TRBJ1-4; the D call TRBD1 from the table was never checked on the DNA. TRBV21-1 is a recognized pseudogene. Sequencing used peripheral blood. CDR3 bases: TGTGCCAGCAGCCCTAGGGGAGACAGGGACGACGAAAAACTGTTTTTT. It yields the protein CASSPRGDRDDEKLFF.